A single TCR beta chain is shown here with its context. The data were produced by immunoSEQ multiplex PCR, yet TCRdb's version contains in-frame clones alone and is incomplete. Among about 600,000 clones listed, nearly 97% were seen once. V was cut by 3 bases and J by 4 bases, with 7 bases left in between. Germline V gene sequence: CDR1 SQVTM, CDR2 ANQGSEA. This CDR3 contains 11 residues. This entry is derived from a study of shared clonotypes between healthy human individuals. As defined, naive CD8 cells were CD45RO-negative and positively selected for CCR7, with terminally differentiated effector memory CD45RA+ cells excluded.

The chain couples TRBV29-1 to TRBJ2-7; a weak D match, TRBD2 (6 bases). The source is a woman in her twenties or thirties in good health. Sequences were obtained from naive CD8+ T cells sorted from blood. The CDR3 protein is CSVEEGYEQYF. In nucleotides, the CDR3 is TGCAGCGTTGAGGAGGGGTACGAGCAGTACTTC.